Listed below are T cell receptor beta chains from one sample, sequenced in a study of CD8+CD57+ T cells in acquired aplastic anemia. TCRdb redid the calling of the reads with MiXCR, one entry per CDR3 protein. The sample contains over 100,000 distinct CDR3 sequences, around two fifths of which appear only once. The sample was sorted CD4+, CD8+, or CD8+CD57+ T cells (not recorded which) from PBMCs. The receptors come from a human donor in good health, serving as a control. Each CDR3 is given with its conserved first and last residue. A D gene is named only where the DNA matches it firmly. Clone size appears in some rows only: once, few, many, or a class for an expanded clone.

d_call	clone_size	j_call	v_call	cdr3_nt	cdr3_aa
NA	NA	TRBJ2-7	TRBV7-2	TGTGCCAGCAGCTCCCCCGGGAACGAGCAGTACTTC	CASSSPGNEQYF
NA	NA	TRBJ2-7	TRBV24-1	TGTGCCCCCCCCCGCCCGATTTGGGAGCAGTACTTC	CAPPRPIWEQYF
NA	NA	TRBJ2-7	TRBV7-9	TGTGCCAGCAGCTCCCAATACGAGCAGTGCTTC	CASSSQYEQCF
TRBD1	many	TRBJ2-1	TRBV5-4	TGTGCCAGCACCACAAGGGACAGCTACAATGAGCAGTTCTTC	CASTTRDSYNEQFF
TRBD2	many	TRBJ2-2	TRBV10-3	TGTGCCATCAGTGGCCGGGACTATGCCGGGGAGCTGTTTTTT	CAISGRDYAGELFF
NA	NA	TRBJ1-2	TRBV12-3/TRBV12-4	TGTGCCAGCACCCCCGGCGGAAGGTATGGCTACACCTTC	CASTPGGRYGYTF
NA	many	TRBJ1-5	TRBV6-1	TGTGCCAGCAGAGAGGGCCGCCATCAGCCCCAGCATTTT	CASREGRHQPQHF
TRBD1	many	TRBJ2-6	TRBV9	TGTGCCAGCAGCGTAGATGGGGACAGCCTACGGGTCCTGACTTTC	CASSVDGDSLRVLTF
NA	NA	TRBJ1-2	TRBV29-1	TGCAGCGTTTACGGACCTCCTACCGATAACTATGGCTACACCTTC	CSVYGPPTDNYGYTF
NA	NA	TRBJ2-3	TRBV20-1	TGCAGTGCTAGCGGCGGGACAGTCCTCACAGATACGCAGTATTTT	CSASGGTVLTDTQYF
NA	many	TRBJ2-5	TRBV6-5	TGTGCCAGCAGTTACTCAGAAACCCAAGAGACCCAGTACTTC	CASSYSETQETQYF
NA	NA	TRBJ1-5	TRBV19	TGTGCCAGTAGTATAGTTGGGTATCAGCCCCAGCATTTT	CASSIVGYQPQHF
TRBD1	many	TRBJ2-5	TRBV18	TGTGCCAGCTCACCAAGGACAGGGCCAGGGGAGACCCAGTACTTC	CASSPRTGPGETQYF
NA	NA	TRBJ2-7	TRBV2	TGTGCCAGCAGTGAATCGCTAAGATACGAGCAGTACTTC	CASSESLRYEQYF
TRBD1	NA	TRBJ1-6	TRBV19	TGTGCCAGTAGTCTAAGGGACAGGGGGAATTCACCCCTCCACTTT	CASSLRDRGNSPLHF
NA	NA	TRBJ2-7	TRBV10-1	TGCGCCAGCAGTGATTTGCAAGGGGAGCAGTACTTC	CASSDLQGEQYF
NA	NA	TRBJ1-3	TRBV5-1	TGCGCCAGCAGCGACACTGAACGCTCTGGAAACACCATATATTTT	CASSDTERSGNTIYF
TRBD1	few	TRBJ2-5	TRBV29-1	TGCAGCGTTGCTATTGGGGACAGACAAGAGACCCAGTACTTC	CSVAIGDRQETQYF
TRBD1	NA	TRBJ2-7	TRBV6-1	TGTGCCAGCACGAACGGACAGGGGGAGTACTTC	CASTNGQGEYF
NA	many	TRBJ2-2	TRBV24-1	TGTGCCACCAGTGAGCTGGGGGAGACCGGGGAGCTGTTTTTT	CATSELGETGELFF
NA	many	TRBJ2-1	TRBV5-5	TGTGCCAGCAGCTTCTCTGGCCAGGCAAAGCAGTTCTTC	CASSFSGQAKQFF
TRBD2	NA	TRBJ2-1	TRBV19	TGTGCCAGTAGTATTTTTGCTAGCGGCTACAATGAGCAGTTCTTC	CASSIFASGYNEQFF
TRBD2	many	TRBJ2-1	TRBV15	TGTGCCACCAGCAGAGATCCTGGCGGGGGGGCCAATGAGCAGTTCTTC	CATSRDPGGGANEQFF
TRBD1	NA	TRBJ1-1	TRBV20-1	TGCAGTACCTCCGGACAGGGGGGGACTGAAGCTTTCTTT	CSTSGQGGTEAFF
TRBD1	NA	TRBJ1-6	TRBV20-1	TGCAGTGCTCCCGGGACAGTAGGGCCACCCCTCCACTTT	CSAPGTVGPPLHF
NA	many	TRBJ2-1	TRBV5-4	TGTGCCAGCAGCTCCCGGGGGCTCCATGAGCAGTTCTTC	CASSSRGLHEQFF
NA	NA	TRBJ2-7	TRBV9	TGTGCCAGCAGCCTGGACTTCTCCTACGAGCAGTACTTC	CASSLDFSYEQYF
NA	once	TRBJ2-1	TRBV19	TGTGCCAGTAGGAAGGCCGGCAATGAGCAGTTCTTC	CASRKAGNEQFF
NA	many	TRBJ2-1	TRBV18	TGTGCCAGCTCACCGGAGTGGGACAATGAGCAGTTCTTC	CASSPEWDNEQFF
TRBD1	many	TRBJ2-7	TRBV5-1	TGCGCCAGCAGCTTGGCCTCCGGGACAGTAGCCTACGAGCAGTACTTC	CASSLASGTVAYEQYF
NA	NA	TRBJ1-4	TRBV12-3/TRBV12-4	TGTGCCGGCAGTTTGAATCCCGGGGCAGGGGAAGAAAAACTGTTTTTT	CAGSLNPGAGEEKLFF
TRBD1	many	TRBJ2-6	TRBV5-6	TGTGCCAGCGGAAGGGGGACAGGATTCTCCTCTGGGGCCAACGTCCTGACTTTC	CASGRGTGFSSGANVLTF
TRBD2	few	TRBJ2-3	TRBV30	TGTGCCTGGAGGCCCCAAGCGGGGTGGGGAGATACGCAGTATTTT	CAWRPQAGWGDTQYF
NA	many	TRBJ2-5	TRBV12-3/TRBV12-4	TGTGCCAGCAGCTCCCCCCAAGCGATAGAGACCCAGTACTTC	CASSSPQAIETQYF
TRBD1	NA	TRBJ1-6	TRBV5-5	TGTGCCAGCAGCGTGCCGGGACAGGGAAATTCACCCCTCCACTTT	CASSVPGQGNSPLHF